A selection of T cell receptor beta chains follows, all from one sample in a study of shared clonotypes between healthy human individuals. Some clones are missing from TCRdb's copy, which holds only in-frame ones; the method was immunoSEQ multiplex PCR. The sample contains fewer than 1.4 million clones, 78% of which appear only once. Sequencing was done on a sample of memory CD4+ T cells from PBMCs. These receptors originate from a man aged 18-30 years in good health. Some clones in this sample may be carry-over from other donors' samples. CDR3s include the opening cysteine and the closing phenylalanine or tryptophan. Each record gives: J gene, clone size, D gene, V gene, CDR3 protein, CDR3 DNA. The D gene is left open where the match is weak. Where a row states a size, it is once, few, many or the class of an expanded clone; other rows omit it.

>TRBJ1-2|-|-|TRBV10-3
CAISDRSDRYGYTF
TGTGCCATCAGTGATCGGTCCGATAGATATGGCTACACCTTC
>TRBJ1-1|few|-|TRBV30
CAWSVSSNTEAFF
TGTGCCTGGAGTGTGTCCTCGAACACTGAAGCTTTCTTT
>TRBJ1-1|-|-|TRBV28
CASSLGRSGTEAFF
TGTGCCAGCAGTTTGGGGAGGTCGGGCACTGAAGCTTTCTTT
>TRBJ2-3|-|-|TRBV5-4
CASSSRTRSSTDTQYF
TGTGCCAGCAGCTCGCGGACCCGCTCAAGCACAGATACGCAGTATTTT
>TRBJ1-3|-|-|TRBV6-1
CASSELQMRNTIYF
TGTGCCAGCAGTGAACTACAGATGAGAAACACCATATATTTT
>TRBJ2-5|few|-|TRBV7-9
CASSLVTGQETQYF
TGTGCCAGCAGCTTAGTGACCGGCCAAGAGACCCAGTACTTC
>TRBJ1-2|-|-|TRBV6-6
CASSSLTGTGYTF
TGTGCCAGCAGTTCACTAACAGGGACTGGCTACACCTTC
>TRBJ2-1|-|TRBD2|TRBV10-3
CAIRRGALQGEQFF
TGTGCCATCAGGCGGGGGGCCCTACAGGGTGAGCAGTTCTTC
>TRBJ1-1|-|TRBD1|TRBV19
CASSPPGPDRGITEAFF
TGTGCCAGTAGTCCACCGGGCCCCGACAGGGGGATCACTGAAGCTTTCTTT
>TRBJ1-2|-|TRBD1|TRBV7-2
CASSLRRGQGKGYTF
TGTGCCAGCAGCTTGCGCAGGGGACAGGGGAAAGGCTACACCTTC
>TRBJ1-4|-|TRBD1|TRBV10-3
CAIRGQGEGEKLFF
TGTGCCATCAGAGGACAGGGTGAGGGGGAAAAACTGTTTTTT
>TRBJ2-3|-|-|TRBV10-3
CAIRSGDTDTQYF
TGTGCCATCAGATCGGGAGACACAGATACGCAGTATTTT
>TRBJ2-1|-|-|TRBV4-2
CASSQRGTVDEQFF
TGTGCCAGCAGCCAGAGAGGGACTGTGGATGAGCAGTTCTTC
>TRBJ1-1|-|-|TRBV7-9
CASSSQRTQNTEAFF
TGTGCCAGCAGCTCCCAGAGGACACAGAACACTGAAGCTTTCTTT
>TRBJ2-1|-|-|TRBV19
CASRSPGREQFF
TGTGCCAGTAGATCACCGGGGAGAGAGCAGTTCTTC
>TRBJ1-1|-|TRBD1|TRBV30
CAGGQGGEAFF
TGTGCCGGGGGACAGGGGGGTGAAGCTTTCTTT
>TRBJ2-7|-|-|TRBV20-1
CSASDYEQYF
TGCAGTGCCTCAGACTACGAGCAGTACTTC
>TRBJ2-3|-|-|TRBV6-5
CASSGAGTAYGTQYF
TGTGCCAGCAGCGGTGCCGGGACTGCCTATGGTACGCAGTATTTT
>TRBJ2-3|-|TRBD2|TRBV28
CASSLAGAGDTQYF
TGTGCCAGCAGTCTAGCGGGAGCGGGAGATACGCAGTATTTT
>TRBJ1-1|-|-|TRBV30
CAWKQSSTEAFF
TGTGCCTGGAAACAGTCCAGCACTGAAGCTTTCTTT
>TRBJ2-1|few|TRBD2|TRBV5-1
CASNDGLAGLGYNEQFF
TGCGCCAGCAATGATGGACTAGCGGGATTGGGATACAATGAGCAGTTCTTC
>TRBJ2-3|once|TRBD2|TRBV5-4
CAAGLAGPDTQYF
TGTGCAGCGGGGCTAGCAGGACCAGATACGCAGTATTTT
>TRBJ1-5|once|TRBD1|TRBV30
CAWSVGRGYNQPQHF
TGTGCCTGGAGTGTCGGCAGGGGGTACAATCAGCCCCAGCATTTT
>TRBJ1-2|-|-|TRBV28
CATPSGGSHNYGYTF
TGTGCCACCCCGAGTGGGGGTTCGCATAACTATGGCTACACCTTC
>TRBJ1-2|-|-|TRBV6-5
CASSSRGDRGYTF
TGTGCCAGCAGTTCGAGGGGGGACCGCGGCTACACCTTC
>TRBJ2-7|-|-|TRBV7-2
CASSPYHGEAYEQYF
TGTGCCAGCAGCCCATATCACGGCGAGGCCTACGAGCAGTACTTC
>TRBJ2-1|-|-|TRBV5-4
CASTRPDNEQFF
TGTGCCAGCACGAGACCCGACAATGAGCAGTTCTTC
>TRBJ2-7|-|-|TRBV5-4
CASSFGGLLPYEQYF
TGTGCCAGCAGCTTCGGGGGCTTACTACCCTACGAGCAGTACTTC
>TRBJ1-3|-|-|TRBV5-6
CASSLGTVSGNTIYF
TGTGCCAGCAGCTTGGGGACAGTCTCTGGAAACACCATATATTTT
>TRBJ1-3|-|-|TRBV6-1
CASSDLGVGNTIYF
TGTGCCAGCAGTGACTTGGGTGTTGGAAACACCATATATTTT
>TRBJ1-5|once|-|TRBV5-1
CASSFTGADQPQHF
TGCGCCAGCAGCTTTACGGGAGCCGATCAGCCCCAGCATTTT
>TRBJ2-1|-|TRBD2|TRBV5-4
CASTEGTSGVSSYNEQFF
TGTGCCAGCACCGAAGGGACTAGCGGGGTGAGCTCCTACAATGAGCAGTTCTTC
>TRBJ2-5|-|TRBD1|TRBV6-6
CASSFRDRQETQYF
TGTGCCAGCAGCTTCCGGGACAGACAAGAGACCCAGTACTTC
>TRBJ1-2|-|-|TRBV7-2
CASSPQVGDGYTF
TGTGCCAGCAGTCCTCAAGTTGGCGATGGCTACACCTTC
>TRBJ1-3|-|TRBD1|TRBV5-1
CATGTGIGNTIYF
TGCGCCACCGGGACAGGGATCGGAAACACCATATATTTT
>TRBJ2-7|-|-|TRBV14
CASSQRGLVYEQYF
TGTGCCAGCAGCCAAAGAGGGCTGGTATACGAGCAGTACTTC